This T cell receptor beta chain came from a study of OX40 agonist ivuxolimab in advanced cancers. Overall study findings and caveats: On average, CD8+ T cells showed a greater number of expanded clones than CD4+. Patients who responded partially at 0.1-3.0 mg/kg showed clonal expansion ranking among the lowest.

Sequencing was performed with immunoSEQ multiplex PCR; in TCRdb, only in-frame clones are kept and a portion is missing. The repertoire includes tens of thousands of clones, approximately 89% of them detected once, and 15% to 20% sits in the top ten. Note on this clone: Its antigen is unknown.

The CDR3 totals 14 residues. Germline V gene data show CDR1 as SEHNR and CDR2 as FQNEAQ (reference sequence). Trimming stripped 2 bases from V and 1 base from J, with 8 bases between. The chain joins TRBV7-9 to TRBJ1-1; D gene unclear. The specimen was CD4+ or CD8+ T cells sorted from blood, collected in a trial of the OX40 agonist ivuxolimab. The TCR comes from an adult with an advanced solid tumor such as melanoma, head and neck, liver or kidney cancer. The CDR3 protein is CASSLKSANTEAFF. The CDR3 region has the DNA TGTGCCAGCAGCTTAAAATCAGCGAACACTGAAGCTTTCTTT.